This T cell receptor beta chain was sequenced in a study of cytomegalovirus exposure and HLA in healthy donors (dated by TCRdb to 2016 to 2017). Background for the entire study: According to an earlier analysis of 587 of the donors, about 190 million T cells yielded roughly 110 million unique TCR beta sequences and 276 Gb of sequence data. An early release covering some 640 HLA-typed donors comprised about 300 gigabases of sequencing data and around 85 million unique TCR sequences. The genetic ancestry cluster associated with self-reported Caucasian donors included roughly four fifths of the roughly 410 genotyped donors. The study was designed to test whether signatures of past pathogen exposure could be identified by cataloging public T cell receptors. Using immunosequencing, the study profiled T cell repertoires from fewer than 700 subjects and related those repertoires to cytomegalovirus serostatus. Along with the roughly 710-subject first cohort, a separate validation cohort of over 90 different subjects was used. To predict cytomegalovirus infection status, the study combined high-throughput TCR immunosequencing, statistical association of individual TCRs with disease status, and machine learning. In a later analysis, previously published TCR beta repertoires from about 670 donors were re-analyzed and high-resolution HLA genotyping was added so that TCR occurrence patterns could be studied. In the later analysis, no new phenotypic data were used to find candidate immune exposures; instead, reliance was placed on TCR beta sequences and their occurrence across donors. An earlier analysis of roughly 580 of the donors used high-throughput TCR beta sequencing to judge whether each TCR beta V gene segment behaved as functional or pseudogenic. Donor age, sex, ethnicity and CMV serostatus were collected together with the repertoire data. A later genetic analysis used genome-wide SNP genotypes for about 60% of the 666 donors, treating that subset as a discovery cohort. Every repertoire in the discovery cohort had been generated on one and the same sequencing platform. Class I and class II HLA loci were covered by the typing at four-digit resolution. Typing coverage varied by locus: about 620-630 donors for A, B, C, DRB1 and DQB1; approximately 500 for DQA1; more than 600 for DPA1; 450 to 480 for DPB1. Because of strong linkage in the cohort, 4 to 6 DR-DQ haplotypes were treated as single units for association and clustering. Across approximately 420 genotyped donors of the cohort, an average of roughly 200,000 unique TCR beta nucleotide sequences per donor were sequenced, and approximately 17% of those sequences were non-productive. Points the paper makes about the study in general: In a later analysis, the rate of TCR association differed among HLA loci, with DRB1 alleles having the most associated TCRs and HLA-C alleles having the fewest. In a later analysis, several top co-occurrence clusters were reported to appear linked to parvovirus B19, influenza, CMV and Epstein-Barr virus. Because HLA typing was unavailable for some donors at each locus, only the typed subset was used in association tests. Presence/absence analyses assumed roughly uniform sequencing depth across donors, an assumption that may not hold. A few of the identified cytomegalovirus-associated TCR beta chains were confirmed in vitro to be specific for cytomegalovirus antigens. Correlated functional status among segregating V segments might reflect linkage disequilibrium, but an unknown experimental factor could not be ruled out. Compared with the roughly 670-donor mean, donors in an Asian-associated ancestry cluster had fewer N-insertions in productive TCRs, according to a later genetic analysis. A further reported finding was that TCR beta sequences accurately predicted the HLA-A and HLA-B alleles for most subjects in the first cohort. In a later analysis, HLA-associated TCR beta chains showed more clonal expansion and lower generation probabilities than non-associated chains that were equally common. In both the original and validation cohorts, the classifier was reported to diagnose cytomegalovirus status with high specificity and sensitivity. When HLA alleles, especially DR and DQ, strongly co-occurred, TCR associations were difficult to assign to individual alleles. The sequencing pipeline was judged likely to have produced a cluster of highly shared sequence variants as a technical artifact. In a later analysis, 16,951 TCR beta sequences were associated with specific HLA alleles at a false discovery rate of 0.05. Across donors, most TCR sequences were observed very rarely, whereas some public TCRs were present in many individuals. Most CMV-associated TCR beta chains appeared to be HLA-restricted in a later analysis, and the HLA associations seemed to be driven largely by CMV exposure. In an earlier analysis of about 540 of the donors, most TCR beta V segments were observed in productive rearrangements about 87% or about 30% of the time, broadly matching IMGT annotations. The only immune exposure information available for the cohort was CMV serostatus. The authors suggested that the approach could potentially be extended to other disease states and immunological phenotypes. The earlier analysis of 587 of the donors excluded 15 to 20 rarely observed V segments, including chromosome 9 orphons, because counts were too low. The study listed 164 TCR beta chains as associated with cytomegalovirus. Some IMGT-functional V segments, including TRBV6-2 and TRBV6-3, could not be distinguished by the 87-base-pair reads and were therefore excluded. Only TCR beta chains were sequenced in this cohort, and the absence of alpha or paired-chain data limited detectable features. In a later genetic analysis, a missense DCLRE1C variant was associated with V-gene and J-gene trimming of TCR beta chains, and the association was replicated in an independent cohort.

Deletion took 4 bases off V and 4 bases off J, with a span of 10 bases between the germline ends. Counted from cysteine to phenylalanine, this CDR3 has 14 amino acids. Solely the CDR3 DNA is kept, with 42 bases framed from the first base. CDR1 is given as KGHSH and CDR2 as LQKENI, both from the germline V gene. About this clone itself: Its antigen has not been determined. Per-base qualities were not stored, and no clone one base away is much larger.

Library method: the immunoSEQ multiplex PCR assay. For the multiplex PCR, a mixture combining 60 forward primers for TCR Vbeta segments and 13 reverse primers for TCR Jbeta segments was used. Amplification of the CDR3 region of rearranged TCR beta genes was performed with a multiplex PCR assay on genomic DNA. The Illumina HiSeq System was used to sequence the amplified TCR beta libraries as 87-base-pair reads. On the authors' methods: Across the 670 or so repertoires, a later analysis counted roughly 84 million unique TCR beta chains, roughly 11 million of which were shared by at least two donors. Raw reads were error-corrected and collapsed into unique sequences by a nearest-neighbor algorithm in which closely related sequences were merged to remove PCR and sequencing errors. To assign V, D and J gene segments, CDR3 sequences were aligned to IMGT reference sequences. For a sequence to be retained, a match of at least six nucleotides to both a V gene segment and a J gene segment was required. A rearrangement was called productive if the CDR3 had no stop codons and remained in frame with V and J, and every other rearrangement was called non-productive. CDR3 was defined according to IMGT convention as the region running from the second conserved V-encoded cysteine to the conserved J-encoded phenylalanine. The earlier analysis of about 590 of the donors excluded sequences that lacked an unambiguous match to a single V gene segment. An earlier analysis of around 600 of the donors classified V segments as functional when productive rearrangements were above 56.7% and as segregating when the standard deviation between donors was above 5%. A statistical classification framework was built for diagnosing cytomegalovirus status from the catalog of TCR beta chain sequences. In a later analysis, V and J genes were assigned by comparing TCR nucleotide sequences against IMGT/GENE-DB human TR gene sequences. In a later analysis, CDR3 sequences and most-parsimonious VDJ recombination scenarios were assigned using the TCRdist pipeline. In a later analysis, every TCR beta chain was defined by the combination of its CDR3 amino acid sequence and its V-gene family, and reads without a unique V-gene family were dropped. To address suspected cross-contamination and a sequencing artifact, a later analysis removed several hundred highly shared, low-generation-probability nucleotide sequences. In a later analysis, a clonal expansion index for each public chain was calculated from normalized within-repertoire ranks of inferred template counts. In a later analysis, generation probabilities were computed with a VDJ recombination model fitted to out-of-frame rearrangements, and the resulting probabilities were checked against IGoR. Hypergeometric tests were used in a later analysis to score TCR-TCR, TCR-HLA and TCR-CMV co-occurrence, with a repertoire-size bias correction applied to the TCR pairs. False discovery rates were estimated in a later analysis by permuting HLA or CMV assignments 20 times. A later analysis grouped co-occurring TCRs with DBSCAN, adding TCRdist sequence similarity when clustering within HLA-allele-positive subsets. Repertoires with fewer than 30,000 or more than 120,000 public chains were left out of co-occurrence clustering, as were four to six repertoires with anomalous nucleotide sharing. TCRdb stores this immuneACCESS table with in-frame sequences only. Part of the clones is absent; in the studies checked, under half of the shortfall reflects unresolved V genes, and no reason is known for the rest. That table supplies the V and J calls and clone size; D and trimming were determined from the DNA. The sample table lists fewer than 150,000 clones, approximately 72% of them with a count of one. The top ten clones comprise approximately 31% of the sample.

The cohort consisted of some 730 healthy bone marrow donors. Cohort members were all nominally healthy when sampled, although unrecorded immune exposures were likely present. The donor was CMV seropositive and belonged to the group of 250 to 300 seropositive cohort members. A peripheral blood sample was provided by each donor, and peripheral blood mononuclear cells were used for TCR beta sequencing. Genomic DNA was extracted from the blood cell samples with the Qiagen DNeasy Blood Extraction Kit. Sequencing was carried out using PBMCs. The TCR sequence derives from a man aged 60 to 75 in good health and CMV-seropositive. Rearrangement joined TRBV18 to TRBJ2-2; a tentative D call is TRBD1 (6 bases match). The CDR3 reads CASSQTGSTGELFF. The nucleotide sequence reads TGTGCCAGCTCACAGACAGGATCCACCGGGGAGCTGTTTTTT.